The entry below describes one T cell receptor beta chain. One junction end disagrees with the germline gene, perhaps due to a read error. The germline CDR1 and CDR2 sequences are MNHEY and SVGAGI. This CDR3 comprises 12 residues. Libraries were prepared by immunoSEQ multiplex PCR; TCRdb keeps only in-frame clonotypes and omits some of them. The table lists 40,000 to 45,000 clones, more than 80% of them singletons. This sample was taken from a study of OX40 agonist ivuxolimab in advanced cancers. This sequence originates from an adult with an advanced solid tumor such as melanoma, head and neck, liver or kidney cancer. V usage is TRBV6-5 and J usage is TRBJ2-7, with 13 bases fitting TRBD2. Here the sequenced sample was CD4+ or CD8+ T cells sorted from blood, taken in a trial of the OX40 agonist ivuxolimab. CDR3 amino acids: CATGLAGFSVHF. CDR3 bases: TGTGCCACGGGACTAGCGGGATTTTCGGTTCACTTC.